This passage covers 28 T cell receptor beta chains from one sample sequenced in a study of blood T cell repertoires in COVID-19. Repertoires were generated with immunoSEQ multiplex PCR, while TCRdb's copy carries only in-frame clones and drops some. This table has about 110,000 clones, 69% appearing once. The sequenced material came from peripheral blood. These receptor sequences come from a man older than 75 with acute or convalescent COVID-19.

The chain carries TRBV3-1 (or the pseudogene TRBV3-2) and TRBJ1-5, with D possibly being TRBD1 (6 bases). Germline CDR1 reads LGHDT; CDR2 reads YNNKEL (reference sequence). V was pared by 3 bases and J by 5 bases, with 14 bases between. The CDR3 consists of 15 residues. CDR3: CASSQGFPGDQPQHF. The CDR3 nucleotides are TGTGCCAGCAGCCAGGGATTCCCAGGGGATCAGCCCCAGCATTTT.

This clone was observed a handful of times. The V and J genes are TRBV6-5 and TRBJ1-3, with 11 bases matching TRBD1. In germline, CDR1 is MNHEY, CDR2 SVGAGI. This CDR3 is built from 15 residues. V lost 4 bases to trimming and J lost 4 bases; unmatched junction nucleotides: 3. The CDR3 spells CASSWDRGSGNTIYF. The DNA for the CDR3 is TGTGCCAGCAGTTGGGACAGGGGGTCCGGAAACACCATATATTTT.

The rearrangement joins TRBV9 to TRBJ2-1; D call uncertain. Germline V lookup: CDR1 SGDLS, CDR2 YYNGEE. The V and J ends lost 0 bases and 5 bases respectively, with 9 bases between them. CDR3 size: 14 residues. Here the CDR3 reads CASSVAPRDNEQFF. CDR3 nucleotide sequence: TGTGCCAGCAGCGTAGCTCCTAGAGACAATGAGCAGTTCTTC.

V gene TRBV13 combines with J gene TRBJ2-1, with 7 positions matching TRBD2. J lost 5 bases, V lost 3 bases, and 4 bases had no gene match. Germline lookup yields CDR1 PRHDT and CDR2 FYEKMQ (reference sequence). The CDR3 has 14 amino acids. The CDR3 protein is CASSLGGSHNEQFF. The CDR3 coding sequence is TGTGCCAGCAGCTTGGGCGGGAGCCACAATGAGCAGTTCTTC.

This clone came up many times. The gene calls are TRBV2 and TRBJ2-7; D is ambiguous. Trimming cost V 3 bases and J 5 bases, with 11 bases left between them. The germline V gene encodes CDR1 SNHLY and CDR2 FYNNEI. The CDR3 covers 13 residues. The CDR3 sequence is CASSEYGLNEQYF. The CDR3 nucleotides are TGTGCCAGCAGTGAGTACGGTCTCAACGAGCAGTACTTC.

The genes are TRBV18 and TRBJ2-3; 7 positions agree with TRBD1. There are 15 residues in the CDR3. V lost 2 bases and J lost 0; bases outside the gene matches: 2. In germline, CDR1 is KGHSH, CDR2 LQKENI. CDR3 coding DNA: TGTGCCAGCTCACCATGGACAGGTAGCACAGATACGCAGTATTTT. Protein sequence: CASSPWTGSTDTQYF.

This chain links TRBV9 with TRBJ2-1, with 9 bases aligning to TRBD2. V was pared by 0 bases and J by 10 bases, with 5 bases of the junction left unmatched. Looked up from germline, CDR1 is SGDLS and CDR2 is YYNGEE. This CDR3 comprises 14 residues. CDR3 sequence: CASSVGTSVDEQFF. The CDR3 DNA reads TGTGCCAGCAGCGTAGGGACTAGCGTTGACGAGCAGTTCTTC.

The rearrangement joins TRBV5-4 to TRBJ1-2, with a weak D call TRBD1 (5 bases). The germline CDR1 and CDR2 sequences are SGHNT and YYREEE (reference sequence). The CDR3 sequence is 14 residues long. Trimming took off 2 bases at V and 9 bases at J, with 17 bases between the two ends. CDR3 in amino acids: CASSFGGDGHRYTF. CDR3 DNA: TGTGCCAGCAGCTTCGGGGGGGACGGCCACCGCTACACCTTC.

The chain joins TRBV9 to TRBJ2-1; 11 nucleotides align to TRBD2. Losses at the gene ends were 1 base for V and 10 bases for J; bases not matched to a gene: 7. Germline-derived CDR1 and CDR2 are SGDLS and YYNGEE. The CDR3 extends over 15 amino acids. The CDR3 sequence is CASSVNSGRAREQFF. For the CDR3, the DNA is TGTGCCAGCAGCGTAAATAGCGGGAGGGCCCGGGAGCAGTTCTTC.

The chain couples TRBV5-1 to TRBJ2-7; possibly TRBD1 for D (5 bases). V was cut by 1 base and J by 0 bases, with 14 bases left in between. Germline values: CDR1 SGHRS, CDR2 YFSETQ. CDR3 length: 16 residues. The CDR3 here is CASSLQGQSSSYEQYF. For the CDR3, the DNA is TGCGCCAGCAGCTTGCAGGGCCAATCGAGCTCCTACGAGCAGTACTTC.

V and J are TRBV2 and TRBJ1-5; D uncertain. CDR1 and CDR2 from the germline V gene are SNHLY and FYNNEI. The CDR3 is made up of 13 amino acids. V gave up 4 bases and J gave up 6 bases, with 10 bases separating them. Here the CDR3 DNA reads TGTGCCAGCAGTGGTACGGTCGGTCAGCCCCAGCATTTT. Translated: CASSGTVGQPQHF.

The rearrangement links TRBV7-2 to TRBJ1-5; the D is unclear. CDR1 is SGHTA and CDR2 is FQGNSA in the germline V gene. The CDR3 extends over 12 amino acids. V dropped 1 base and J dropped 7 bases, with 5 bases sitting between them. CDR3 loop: CASSLDVQPQHF. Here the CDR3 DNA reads TGTGCCAGCAGCTTAGATGTACAGCCCCAGCATTTT.

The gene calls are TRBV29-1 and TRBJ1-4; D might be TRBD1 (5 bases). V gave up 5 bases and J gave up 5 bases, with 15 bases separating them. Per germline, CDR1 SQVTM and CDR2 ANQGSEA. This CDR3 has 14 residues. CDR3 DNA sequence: TGCAGCGTTCGGGAGGGACGGATCAATGAAAAACTGTTTTTT. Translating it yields CSVREGRINEKLFF.

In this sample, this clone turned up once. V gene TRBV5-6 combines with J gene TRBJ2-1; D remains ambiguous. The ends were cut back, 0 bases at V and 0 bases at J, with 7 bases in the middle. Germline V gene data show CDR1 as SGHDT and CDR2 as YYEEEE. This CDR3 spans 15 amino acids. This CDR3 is CASSLGHSSYNEQFF. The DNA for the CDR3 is TGTGCCAGCAGCTTGGGCCACAGCTCCTACAATGAGCAGTTCTTC.

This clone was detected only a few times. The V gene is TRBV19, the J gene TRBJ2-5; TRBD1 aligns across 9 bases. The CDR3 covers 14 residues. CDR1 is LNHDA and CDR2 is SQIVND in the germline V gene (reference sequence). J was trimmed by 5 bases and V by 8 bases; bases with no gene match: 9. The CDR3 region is CASCSTGGRETQYF. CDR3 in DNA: TGTGCCAGTTGTTCCACAGGGGGCCGGGAGACCCAGTACTTC.

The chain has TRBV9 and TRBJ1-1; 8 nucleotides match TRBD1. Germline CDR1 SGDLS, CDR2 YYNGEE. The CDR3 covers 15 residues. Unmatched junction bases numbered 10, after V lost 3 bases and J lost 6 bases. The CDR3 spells CASSAFSGGRSEAFF. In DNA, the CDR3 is TGTGCCAGCAGCGCATTCTCAGGGGGCAGGTCTGAAGCTTTCTTT. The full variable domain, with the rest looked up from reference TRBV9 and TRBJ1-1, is DSGVTQTPKHLITATGQRVTLRCSPRSGDLSVYWYQQSLDQGLQFLIQYYNGEERAKGNILERFSAQQFPDLHSELNLSSLELGDSALYFCASSAFSGGRSEAFFGQGTRLTVV.

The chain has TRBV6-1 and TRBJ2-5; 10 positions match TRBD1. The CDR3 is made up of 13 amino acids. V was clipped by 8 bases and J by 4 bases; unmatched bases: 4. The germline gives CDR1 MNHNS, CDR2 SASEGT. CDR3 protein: CASVDRGVETQYF. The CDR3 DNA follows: TGTGCCAGCGTGGACAGGGGGGTAGAGACCCAGTACTTC.

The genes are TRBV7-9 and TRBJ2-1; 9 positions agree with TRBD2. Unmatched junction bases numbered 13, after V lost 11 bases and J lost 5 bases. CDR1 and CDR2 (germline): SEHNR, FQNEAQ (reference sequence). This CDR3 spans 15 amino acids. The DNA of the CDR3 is TGTGCCTCAACAACCGGGACTAGCCGAAACAATGAGCAGTTCTTC. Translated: CASTTGTSRNNEQFF.

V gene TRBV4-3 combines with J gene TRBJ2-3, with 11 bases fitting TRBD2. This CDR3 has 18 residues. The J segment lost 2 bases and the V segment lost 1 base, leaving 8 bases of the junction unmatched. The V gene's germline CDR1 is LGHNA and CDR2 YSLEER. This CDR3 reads CASSQGIGTSGITDTQYF. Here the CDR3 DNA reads TGCGCCAGCAGCCAAGGGATCGGGACTAGCGGTATCACAGATACGCAGTATTTT.

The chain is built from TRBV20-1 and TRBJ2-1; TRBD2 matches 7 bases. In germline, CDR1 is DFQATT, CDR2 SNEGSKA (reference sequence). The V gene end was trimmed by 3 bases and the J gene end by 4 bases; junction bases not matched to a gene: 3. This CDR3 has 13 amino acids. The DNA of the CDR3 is TGCAGTGCTAGTCCTAGCGGTTACAATGAGCAGTTCTTC. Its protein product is CSASPSGYNEQFF.

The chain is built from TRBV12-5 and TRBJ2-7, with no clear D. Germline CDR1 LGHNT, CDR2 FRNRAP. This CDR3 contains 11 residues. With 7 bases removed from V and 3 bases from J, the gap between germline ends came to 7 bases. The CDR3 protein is CASAPCYEQYF. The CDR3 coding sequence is TGTGCTAGTGCCCCCTGCTACGAGCAGTACTTC. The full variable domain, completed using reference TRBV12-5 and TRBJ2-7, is DARVTQTPRHKVTEMGQEVTMRCQPILGHNTVFWYRQTMMQGLELLAYFRNRAPLDDSGMPKDRFSAEMPDATLATLKIQPSEPRDSAVYFCASAPCYEQYFGPGTRLTVT.

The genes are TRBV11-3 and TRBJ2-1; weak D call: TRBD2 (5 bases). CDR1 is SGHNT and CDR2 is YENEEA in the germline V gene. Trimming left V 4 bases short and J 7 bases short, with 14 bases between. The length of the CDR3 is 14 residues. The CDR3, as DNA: TGTGCCAGCAGCTCCTCGCTTGCGGGTAATGAGCAGTTCTTC. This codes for CASSSSLAGNEQFF.

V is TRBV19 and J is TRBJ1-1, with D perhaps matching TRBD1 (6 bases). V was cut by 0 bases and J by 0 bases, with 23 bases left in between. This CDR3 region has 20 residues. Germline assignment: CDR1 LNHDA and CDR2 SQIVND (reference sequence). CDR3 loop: CASSIEPAGTKVLMNTEAFF. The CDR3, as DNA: TGTGCCAGTAGTATAGAGCCCGCCGGGACAAAGGTATTAATGAACACTGAAGCTTTCTTT.

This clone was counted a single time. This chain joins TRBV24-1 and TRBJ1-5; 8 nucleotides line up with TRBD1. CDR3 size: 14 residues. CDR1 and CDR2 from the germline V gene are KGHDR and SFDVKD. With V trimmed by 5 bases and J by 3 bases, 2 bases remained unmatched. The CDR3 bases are TGTGCCACCAGTGGCAGGGGGCTCAATCAGCCCCAGCATTTT. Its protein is CATSGRGLNQPQHF.

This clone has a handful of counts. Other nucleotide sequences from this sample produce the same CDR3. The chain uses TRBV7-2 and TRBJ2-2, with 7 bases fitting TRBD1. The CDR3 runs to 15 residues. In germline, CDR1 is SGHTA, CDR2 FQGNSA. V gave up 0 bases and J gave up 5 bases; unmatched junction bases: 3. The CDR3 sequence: CASSLASGGTGELFF. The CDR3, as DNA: TGTGCCAGCAGCTTAGCTTCAGGGGGAACCGGGGAGCTGTTTTTT.

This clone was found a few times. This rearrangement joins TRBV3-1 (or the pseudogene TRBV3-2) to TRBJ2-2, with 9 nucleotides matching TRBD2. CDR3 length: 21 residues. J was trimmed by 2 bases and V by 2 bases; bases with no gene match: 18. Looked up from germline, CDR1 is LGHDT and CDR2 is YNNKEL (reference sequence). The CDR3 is CASSQIGVTSGKTVNTGELFF. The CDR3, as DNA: TGTGCCAGCAGCCAAATCGGGGTGACTAGCGGAAAAACGGTTAACACCGGGGAGCTGTTTTTT.

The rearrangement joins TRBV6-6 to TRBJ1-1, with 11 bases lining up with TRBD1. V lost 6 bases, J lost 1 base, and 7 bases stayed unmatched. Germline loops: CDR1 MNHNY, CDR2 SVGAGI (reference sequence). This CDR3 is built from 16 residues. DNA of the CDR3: TGTGCCAGCAGGGACAGGGGGCGTTTAGGGAACACTGAAGCTTTCTTT. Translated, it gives CASRDRGRLGNTEAFF.

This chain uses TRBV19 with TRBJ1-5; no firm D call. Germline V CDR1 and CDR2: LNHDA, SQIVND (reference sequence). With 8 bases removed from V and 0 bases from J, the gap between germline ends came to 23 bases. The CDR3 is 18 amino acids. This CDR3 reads CASSQFAPRRYSNQPQHF. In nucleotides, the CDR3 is TGTGCCAGTTCCCAATTCGCCCCACGGCGGTATAGCAATCAGCCCCAGCATTTT.